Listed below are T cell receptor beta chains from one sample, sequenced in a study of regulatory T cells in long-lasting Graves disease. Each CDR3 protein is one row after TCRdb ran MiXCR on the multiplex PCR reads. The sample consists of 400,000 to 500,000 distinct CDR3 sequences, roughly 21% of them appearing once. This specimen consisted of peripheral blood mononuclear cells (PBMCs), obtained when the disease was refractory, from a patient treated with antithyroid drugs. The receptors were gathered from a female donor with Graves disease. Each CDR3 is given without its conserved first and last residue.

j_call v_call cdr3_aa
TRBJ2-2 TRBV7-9 ASSQGLQNTGELF
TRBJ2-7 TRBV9 ASSVEVGSSYEQY
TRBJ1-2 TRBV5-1 ASSTGQLNYGYT
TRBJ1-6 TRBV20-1 SATRQGGDSPLH
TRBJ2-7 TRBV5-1 ASSLEWTGAYEQY
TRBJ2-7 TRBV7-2 ASSSYYEQY
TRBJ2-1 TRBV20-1 SARGMSSYNEQF
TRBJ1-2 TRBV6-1 ASSRDMDGYT
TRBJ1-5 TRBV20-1 SAKDWGANSNQPQH
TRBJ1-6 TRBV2 ASRVGGGANSPLH
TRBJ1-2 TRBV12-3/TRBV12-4 ASSFAGTGRFYGYT
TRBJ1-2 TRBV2 ASSFPGQGHGYT
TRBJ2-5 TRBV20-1 SARQALRETQY
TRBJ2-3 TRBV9 ASSPSGSSTDTQY
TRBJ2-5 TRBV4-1 ASSQQADQETQY
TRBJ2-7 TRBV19 ASSVAGYEQY